This T cell receptor (beta chain) is drawn from a study of CD8+ T cells in alopecia areata. The germline V gene has CDR1 SGDLS and CDR2 YYNGEE. This CDR3 contains 14 residues. V was trimmed by 4 bases and J by 6 bases, leaving 14 bases between them. Isolated RNA was reverse transcribed into cDNA used as the sequencing template. The assay was immunoSEQ multiplex PCR, and TCRdb's table has in-frame clones only and misses some. The sample records 200,000 to 250,000 clones, roughly 64% being singletons. Treatment indicated: oral pan-JAK inhibitor, 5-10 mg twice daily. The TCR was taken from a human donor with alopecia areata. The chain has TRBV9 and TRBJ2-1, with D tentatively TRBD2 (5 bases). Here the sequenced sample was CD4+ T cells sorted from blood, taken at week 4, from a patient treated with tofacitinib. The CDR3 DNA is TGTGCCAGCAGCCCGGGGTCCCCCGGCAATGAGCAGTTCTTC. Protein product: CASSPGSPGNEQFF.